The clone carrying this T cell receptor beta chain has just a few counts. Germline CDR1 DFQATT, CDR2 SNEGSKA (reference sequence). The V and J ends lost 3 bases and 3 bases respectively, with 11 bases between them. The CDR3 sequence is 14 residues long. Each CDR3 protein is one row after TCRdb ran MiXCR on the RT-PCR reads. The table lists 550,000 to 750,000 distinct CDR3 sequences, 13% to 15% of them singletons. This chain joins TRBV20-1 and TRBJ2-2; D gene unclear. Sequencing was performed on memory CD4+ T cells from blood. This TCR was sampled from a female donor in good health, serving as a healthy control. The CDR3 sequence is CSARVQEDTGELFF. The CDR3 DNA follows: TGCAGTGCTAGGGTACAAGAAGACACCGGGGAGCTGTTTTTT.